This T cell receptor beta chain appears in the sequencing data of a study of T cell responses to AZD1222 COVID-19 vaccine. Study-wide results and caveats: Most donors were white British, females outnumbered males, and clonal diversity was possibly underestimated. The peak T cell response came first, and repertoires were sampled only after it.

Deletions cut 4 bases from V and 2 bases from J, with 12 bases between. The CDR3 covers 14 residues. CDR1 and CDR2 from the germline V gene are SGHRS and YFSETQ. As to this clone: The antigen is unknown. This sample also contains other DNA sequences that code for the same CDR3.

Sequencing used immunoSEQ multiplex PCR; TCRdb keeps in-frame clones, though not all of them. This sample carries 100,000 to 150,000 clones, approximately 90% of them seen once, and the ten largest clones take around 10%. The sequence derives from an adult in good health. The sequencing here drew on peripheral blood, taken on day 0 of MenACWY control vaccination. The V and J genes are TRBV5-1 and TRBJ1-1, with D possibly TRBD1 on 5 matching bases. The DNA of the CDR3 is TGCGCCAGCAGCCCAGGGACGGGAAACACTGAAGCTTTCTTT. Its protein is CASSPGTGNTEAFF.